The next 26 T cell receptor beta chains were all read from a single sample in a study of CXCR3-negative and CXCR3-positive naive CD8 T cells. The libraries of TRB cDNA were prepared using 5' RACE with UMI labels. TCRdb reanalyzed the 5' RACE reads, giving one entry per CDR3 protein sequence and no DNA. Its table lists some 10,000 distinct CDR3 sequences. Sequenced material: naive CXCR3- CD8+ T cells from blood. The subset was: CD45RO-CCR7+CD27+CD95- naive CD8+ T cells lacking CXCR3 (TNR3-). The receptor source for this set is a human donor in good health. Some clones in this sample may be carry-over from other donors' samples.

The chain uses TRBV29-1 and TRBJ2-3. The CDR3 sequence is 13 residues long. Per germline, CDR1 SQVTM and CDR2 ANQGSEA. The CDR3 protein is CSVEWPNEDTQYF.

The CDR3 loop is CSVGPAAGDSYEQYF. The chain employs TRBV29-1 and TRBJ2-7; TCRdb outputs TRBD2, but without DNA this stays unchecked. The germline V gene encodes CDR1 SQVTM and CDR2 ANQGSEA. The CDR3 spans 15 residues.

The chain combines TRBV3-1 with TRBJ2-4. There are 15 residues in the CDR3. Germline V CDR1 and CDR2: LGHDT, YNNKEL (reference sequence). CDR3 loop: CASSPPTGAKNIQYF.

The rearrangement joins TRBV2 to TRBJ2-2; TCRdb returns TRBD1, unconfirmable since there is no DNA. From germline, CDR1 is SNHLY and CDR2 FYNNEI. CDR3 length: 11 residues. The CDR3 loop is CAGDGTGELFF.

This chain joins TRBV6-2 or TRBV6-3 and TRBJ2-1; lacking DNA, the TRBD2 call made by TCRdb goes unchecked. CDR1 is MNHEY and CDR2 is SVGEGT in the germline V gene. The CDR3 totals 14 residues. The CDR3 protein is CASRLRDSLGEQFF.

The chain couples TRBV7-2 to TRBJ2-3; the TRBD1 assignment by TCRdb is unverifiable without DNA. The CDR3 totals 16 residues. Germline values: CDR1 SGHTA, CDR2 FQGNSA. The CDR3 is CASSPGSGPFLDTQYF.

This clonotype is identified as medium-sized from frequency. This chain connects TRBV27 to TRBJ2-1; TCRdb lists TRBD1, though no DNA is available to test this call. Looked up from germline, CDR1 is MNHEY and CDR2 is SMNVEV (reference sequence). This CDR3 spans 16 amino acids. CDR3 sequence: CASSPGGLGAYNEQFF.

This clonotype ranks as medium-sized in terms of frequency. The chain carries TRBV5-1 and TRBJ2-1. Per the germline V gene, CDR1 is SGHRS and CDR2 is YFSETQ. This CDR3 region has 14 residues. CDR3: CASRAGTAIDEQFF.

The chain uses TRBV29-1 and TRBJ2-5; TCRdb's D gene call, TRBD1, goes unchecked for lack of DNA. This CDR3 has 14 amino acids. Germline loops: CDR1 SQVTM, CDR2 ANQGSEA. CDR3 residues: CSVDGDPGVETQYF.

The V gene is TRBV27, the J gene TRBJ2-1. This CDR3 has 11 amino acids. Per the germline V gene, CDR1 is MNHEY and CDR2 is SMNVEV (reference sequence). The CDR3: CASSLGKEQFF.

This clonotype shows up as medium-sized by frequency. The V gene is TRBV7-9, the J gene TRBJ2-3; the D gene TCRdb calls, TRBD1, cannot be checked with no DNA. Germline lookup yields CDR1 SEHNR and CDR2 FQNEAQ (reference sequence). There are 13 residues in the CDR3. The CDR3 sequence is CASRTGSRDTQYF.

V is TRBV20-1 and J is TRBJ2-1; the TCRdb D gene call, TRBD2, has no DNA to confirm it. CDR1 is DFQATT and CDR2 is SNEGSKA in the germline V gene (reference sequence). CDR3 length equals 17 residues. The CDR3 sequence: CSASSFGGTSGSNEQFF.

The rearrangement joins TRBV29-1 to TRBJ2-1. Per germline, CDR1 SQVTM and CDR2 ANQGSEA. CDR3 size: 13 residues. The CDR3: CSADESSYNEQFF.

This clonotype is classed as medium-sized by frequency. The J gene is TRBJ1-2, the V gene TRBV30; TCRdb's D gene call, TRBD1, goes unchecked for lack of DNA. Germline CDR1 reads GTSNPN; CDR2 reads SVGIG (reference sequence). The CDR3 is 12 residues long. The chain's CDR3 is CAWTGANYGYTF.

The rearrangement uses TRBV28 and TRBJ2-3; the D call from TCRdb, TRBD1, cannot be confirmed without DNA. The germline V gene encodes CDR1 MDHEN and CDR2 SYDVKM. The CDR3 length is 17 residues. The CDR3 sequence is CASGTGGSGLSTDTQYF. Full variable domain (outside the CDR3, taken from reference TRBV28 and TRBJ2-3): DVKVTQSSRYLVKRTGEKVFLECVQDMDHENMFWYRQDPGLGLRLIYFSYDVKMKEKGDIPEGYSVSREKKERFSLILESASTNQTSMYLCASGTGGSGLSTDTQYFGPGTRLTVL.

This clonotype is classed as medium-sized by frequency. The rearrangement links TRBV14 to TRBJ2-7; TCRdb picks TRBD1, but there is no DNA to check that call. CDR3 length: 13 residues. Germline V CDR1 and CDR2: SGHDN, FVKESK. This CDR3 is CASSDDSFHEQYF.

The V gene is TRBV7-9, the J gene TRBJ2-1; the TRBD1 assignment by TCRdb is unverifiable without DNA. Germline lookup yields CDR1 SEHNR and CDR2 FQNEAQ (reference sequence). This CDR3 is built from 17 residues. The CDR3 reads CASSLGLAGPGDNEQFF.

This chain uses TRBV29-1 with TRBJ2-1; TCRdb's assignment of TRBD2 cannot be checked, as there is no DNA. The germline V gene encodes CDR1 SQVTM and CDR2 ANQGSEA. This CDR3 is 13 amino acids long. Here the CDR3 reads CSATGTSGIVQFF.

The chain employs TRBV29-1 and TRBJ1-3; the D call from TCRdb, TRBD1, cannot be confirmed without DNA. The CDR3 has 13 amino acids. Germline values: CDR1 SQVTM, CDR2 ANQGSEA. The chain's CDR3 is CSVIDRAGNTIYF.

This clonotype is deemed medium-sized by its frequency. The chain carries TRBV30 and TRBJ1-2; TCRdb returns TRBD1, unconfirmable since there is no DNA. This CDR3 comprises 13 residues. Germline CDR1 reads GTSNPN; CDR2 reads SVGIG (reference sequence). The CDR3 sequence is CAWRRQDNYGYTF.

The rearrangement joins TRBV12-3 or TRBV12-4 to TRBJ1-1. CDR3 length equals 13 residues. The CDR3 sequence: CASSPGGRTEAFF.

In terms of frequency, this clonotype is medium-sized (0.01 to 0.1%). The chain carries TRBV5-6 and TRBJ2-3; the TCRdb D gene call, TRBD2, has no DNA to confirm it. CDR3 length: 16 residues. Germline V gives CDR1 SGHDT, CDR2 YYEEEE. This CDR3 is CASSAPRDYPLDTQYF.

This chain links TRBV11-2 with TRBJ2-1; TCRdb outputs TRBD2, but without DNA this stays unchecked. There are 18 residues in the CDR3. CDR1 is SGHAT and CDR2 is FQNNGV in the germline V gene. Here the CDR3 reads CASSLPLGTSPSYNEQFF.

The chain links TRBV28 to TRBJ2-5; TCRdb designates TRBD2, a call that cannot be tested without DNA. The CDR3 spans 17 residues. The germline CDR1 and CDR2 sequences are MDHEN and SYDVKM. The CDR3 here is CASSLFGTSGTQETQYF.

CDR3 amino acids: CASSLSTPGQHYGYTF. The chain has TRBV7-9 and TRBJ1-2; TCRdb's D call, TRBD1, is unchecked because there is no DNA. This CDR3 spans 16 amino acids. Germline-derived CDR1 and CDR2 are SEHNR and FQNEAQ (reference sequence).

This clonotype shows up as medium-sized by frequency. CDR3 amino acids: CASSLLAGDFASTQYF. J is TRBJ2-3 and V is TRBV27; TCRdb's D call of TRBD2 is untestable without DNA. The germline gives CDR1 MNHEY, CDR2 SMNVEV (reference sequence). This CDR3 contains 16 residues.